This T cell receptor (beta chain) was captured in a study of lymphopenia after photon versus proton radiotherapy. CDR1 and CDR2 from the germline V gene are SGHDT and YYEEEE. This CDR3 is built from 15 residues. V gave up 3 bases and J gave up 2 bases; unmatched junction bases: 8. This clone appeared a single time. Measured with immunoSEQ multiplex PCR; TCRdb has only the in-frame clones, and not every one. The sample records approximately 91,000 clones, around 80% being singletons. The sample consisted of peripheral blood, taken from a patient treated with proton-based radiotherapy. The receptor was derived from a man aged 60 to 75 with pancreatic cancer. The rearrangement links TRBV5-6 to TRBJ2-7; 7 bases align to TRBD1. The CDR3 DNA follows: TGTGCCAGCAGCTCAACCGGGACAGAGGCCTACGAGCAGTACTTC. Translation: CASSSTGTEAYEQYF.